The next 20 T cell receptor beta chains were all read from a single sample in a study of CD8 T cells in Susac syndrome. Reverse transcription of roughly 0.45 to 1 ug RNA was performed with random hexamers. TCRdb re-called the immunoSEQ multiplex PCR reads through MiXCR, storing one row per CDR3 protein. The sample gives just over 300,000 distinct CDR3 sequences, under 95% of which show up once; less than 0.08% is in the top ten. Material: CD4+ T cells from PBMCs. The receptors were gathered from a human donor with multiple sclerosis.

CDR3 DNA sequence: TGTGCCAGCAGCTTCGTCAGGGGACTAGCGTCAAGCACAGATACGCAGTATTTT. Translated: CASSFVRGLASSTDTQYF. This chain links TRBV7-2 with TRBJ2-3; 10 nucleotides match TRBD2. V shed 3 bases, J shed 0 bases, and the junction held 9 bases outside the gene matches. The CDR3 is 18 amino acids. The germline V gene encodes CDR1 SGHTA and CDR2 FQGNSA.

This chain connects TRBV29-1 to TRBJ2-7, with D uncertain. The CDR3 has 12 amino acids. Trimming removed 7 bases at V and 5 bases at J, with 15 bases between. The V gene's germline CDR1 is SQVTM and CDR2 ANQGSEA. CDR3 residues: CSAGGDPHEQYF. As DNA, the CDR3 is TGCAGCGCCGGTGGGGATCCCCACGAGCAGTACTTC.

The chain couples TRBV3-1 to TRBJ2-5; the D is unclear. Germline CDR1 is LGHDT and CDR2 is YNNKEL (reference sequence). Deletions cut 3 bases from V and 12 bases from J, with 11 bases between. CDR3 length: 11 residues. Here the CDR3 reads CASSQVDVEYF. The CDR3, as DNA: TGTGCCAGCAGCCAGGTGGACGTGGAGTACTTC.

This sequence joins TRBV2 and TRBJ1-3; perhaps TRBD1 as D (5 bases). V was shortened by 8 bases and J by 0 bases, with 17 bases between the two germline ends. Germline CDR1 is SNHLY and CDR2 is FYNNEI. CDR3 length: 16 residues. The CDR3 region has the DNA TGTGCCAGCGGTCGACAGACTGTGTACTCTGGAAACACCATATATTTT. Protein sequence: CASGRQTVYSGNTIYF.

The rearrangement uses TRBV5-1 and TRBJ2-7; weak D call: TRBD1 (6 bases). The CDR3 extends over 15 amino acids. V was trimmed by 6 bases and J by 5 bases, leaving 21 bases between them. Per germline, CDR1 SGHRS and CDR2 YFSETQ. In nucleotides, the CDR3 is TGCGCCAGCAAGGGCTTTACAGGGTCGCGGGACGAGCAGTACTTC. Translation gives CASKGFTGSRDEQYF.

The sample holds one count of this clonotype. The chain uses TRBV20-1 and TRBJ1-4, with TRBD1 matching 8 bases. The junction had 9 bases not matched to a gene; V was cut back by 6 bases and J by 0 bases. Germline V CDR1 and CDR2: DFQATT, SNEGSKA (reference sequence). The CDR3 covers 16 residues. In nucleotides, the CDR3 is TGCAGTGCCCGACCAGGGGGCGCATCAACTAATGAAAAACTGTTTTTT. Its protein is CSARPGGASTNEKLFF.

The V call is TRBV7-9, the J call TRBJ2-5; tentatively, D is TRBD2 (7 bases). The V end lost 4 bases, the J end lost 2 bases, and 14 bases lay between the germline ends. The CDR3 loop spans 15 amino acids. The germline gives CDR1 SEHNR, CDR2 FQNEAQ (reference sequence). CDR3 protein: CASSSPGGPQETQYF. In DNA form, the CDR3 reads TGTGCCAGCAGCTCCCCGGGGGGCCCTCAAGAGACCCAGTACTTC.

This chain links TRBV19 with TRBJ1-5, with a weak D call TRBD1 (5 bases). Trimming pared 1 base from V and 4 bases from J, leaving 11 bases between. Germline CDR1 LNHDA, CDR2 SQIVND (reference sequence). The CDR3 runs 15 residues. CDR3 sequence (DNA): TGTGCCAGTAGTATAGGACGACAGAATAATCAGCCCCAGCATTTT. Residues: CASSIGRQNNQPQHF.

The CDR3 DNA sequence: TGTGCCAGCAGTGGGTGGCCGGCGAACACCGGGGAGCTGTTTTTT. It translates to CASSGWPANTGELFF. This chain uses TRBV25-1 with TRBJ2-2, with D unclear. Germline V lookup: CDR1 MGHDK, CDR2 SYGVNS. Trimming shortened V by 4 bases and J by 0 bases, and 9 bases separated the two germline ends. CDR3 length equals 15 residues.

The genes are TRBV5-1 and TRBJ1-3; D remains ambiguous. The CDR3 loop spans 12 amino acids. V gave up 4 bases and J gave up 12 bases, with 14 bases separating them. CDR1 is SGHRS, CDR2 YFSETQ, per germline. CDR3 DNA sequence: TGCGCCAGCAGCACGGACGGGGTTCGCATATATTTT. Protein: CASSTDGVRIYF.

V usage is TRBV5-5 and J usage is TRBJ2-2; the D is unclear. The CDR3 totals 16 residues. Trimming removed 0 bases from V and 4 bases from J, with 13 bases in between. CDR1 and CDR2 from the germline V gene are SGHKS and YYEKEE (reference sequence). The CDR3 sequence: CASSLGLSAGTGELFF. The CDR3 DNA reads TGTGCCAGCAGCTTGGGACTTTCCGCAGGCACCGGGGAGCTGTTTTTT.

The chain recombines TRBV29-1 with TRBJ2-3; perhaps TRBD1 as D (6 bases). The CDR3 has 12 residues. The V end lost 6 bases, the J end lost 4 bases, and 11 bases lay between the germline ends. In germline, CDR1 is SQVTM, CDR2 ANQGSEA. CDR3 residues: CSVATGPDTQYF. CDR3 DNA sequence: TGCAGCGTGGCTACAGGGCCAGATACGCAGTATTTT.

The CDR3 reads CSARGTGRPDTQYF. DNA for the CDR3: TGCAGTGCTAGGGGGACAGGGCGCCCAGATACGCAGTATTTT. This chain connects TRBV20-1 to TRBJ2-3, with TRBD1 matching 9 bases. Trimming took 3 bases from V and 4 from J; bases not matched to a gene: 5. Germline CDR1 DFQATT, CDR2 SNEGSKA (reference sequence). There are 14 residues in the CDR3.

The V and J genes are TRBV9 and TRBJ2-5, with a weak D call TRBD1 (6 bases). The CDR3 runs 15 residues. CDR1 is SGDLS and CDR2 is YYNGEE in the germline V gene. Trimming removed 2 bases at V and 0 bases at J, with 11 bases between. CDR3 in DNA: TGTGCCAGCAGCGTTCTCGGGGACAACCAAGAGACCCAGTACTTC. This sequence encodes CASSVLGDNQETQYF.

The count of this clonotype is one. The CDR3 region has the DNA TGTGCCAGCAGCTCCAGGGAGCTGGCTTTCTTT. It encodes CASSSRELAFF. This chain connects TRBV3-1 to TRBJ1-1; maybe TRBD1 (5 bases). Germline V gene lookup returns CDR1 LGHDT and CDR2 YNNKEL (reference sequence). With 5 bases removed from V and 11 bases from J, the gap between germline ends came to 12 bases. This CDR3 is built from 11 residues.

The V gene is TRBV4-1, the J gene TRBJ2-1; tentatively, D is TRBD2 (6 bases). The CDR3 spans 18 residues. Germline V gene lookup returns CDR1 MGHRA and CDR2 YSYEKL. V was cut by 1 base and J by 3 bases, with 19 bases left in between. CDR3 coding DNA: TGCGCCAGCAGCCAAGCTGGGGCGAGCGGGTCCTTCTACAATGAGCAGTTCTTC. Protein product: CASSQAGASGSFYNEQFF.

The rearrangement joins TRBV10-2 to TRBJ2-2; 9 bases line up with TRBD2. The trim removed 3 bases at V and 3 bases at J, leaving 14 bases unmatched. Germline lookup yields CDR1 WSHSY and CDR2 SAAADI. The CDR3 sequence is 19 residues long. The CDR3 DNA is TGCGCCAGCAGTGATTATCTAGCGGGGCGCTGGGTGGACACCGGGGAGCTGTTTTTT. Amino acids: CASSDYLAGRWVDTGELFF.

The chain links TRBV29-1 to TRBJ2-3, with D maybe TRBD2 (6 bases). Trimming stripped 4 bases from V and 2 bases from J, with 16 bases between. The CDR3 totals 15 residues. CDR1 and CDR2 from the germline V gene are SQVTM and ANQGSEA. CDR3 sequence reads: CSVGAGSGYTDTQYF. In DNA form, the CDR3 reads TGCAGCGTTGGGGCCGGGAGCGGATACACAGATACGCAGTATTTT.

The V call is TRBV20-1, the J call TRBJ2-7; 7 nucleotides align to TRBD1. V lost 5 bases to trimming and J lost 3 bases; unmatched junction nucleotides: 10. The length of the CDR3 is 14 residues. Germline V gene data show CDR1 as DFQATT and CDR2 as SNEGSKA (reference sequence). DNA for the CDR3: TGCAGTGCTGCGAGGCTCCGGGACAGCTACGAGCAGTACTTC. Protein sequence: CSAARLRDSYEQYF.

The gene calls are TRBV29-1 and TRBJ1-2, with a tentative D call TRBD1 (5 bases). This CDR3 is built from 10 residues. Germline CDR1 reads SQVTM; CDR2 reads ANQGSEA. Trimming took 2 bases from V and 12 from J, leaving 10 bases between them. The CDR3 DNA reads TGCAGCGTTGAATCGGGGGGTCACACCTTC. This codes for CSVESGGHTF.